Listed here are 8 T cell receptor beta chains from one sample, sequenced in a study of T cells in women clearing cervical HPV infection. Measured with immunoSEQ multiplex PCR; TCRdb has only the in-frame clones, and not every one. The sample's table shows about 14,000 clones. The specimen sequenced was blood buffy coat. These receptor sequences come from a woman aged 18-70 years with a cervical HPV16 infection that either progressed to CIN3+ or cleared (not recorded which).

CDR3 DNA (partial): TGTGCCAGCAGCCCGGGACTAGGTTTAGATACG. Amino acids: CASSPGLGLDT. The whole CDR3 region reads CASSPGLGLDTQYF. The V gene is TRBV6-2 or TRBV6-3, the J gene TRBJ2-3, with 8 bases identical to TRBD2. The read ends 3 residues before the CDR3 terminus; that terminus is restored from the germline J gene. Germline V gives CDR1 MNHEY, CDR2 SVGEGT. The V gene end was trimmed by 6 bases and the J gene end by 5 bases; junction bases not matched to a gene: 7. The CDR3 loop spans 14 amino acids.

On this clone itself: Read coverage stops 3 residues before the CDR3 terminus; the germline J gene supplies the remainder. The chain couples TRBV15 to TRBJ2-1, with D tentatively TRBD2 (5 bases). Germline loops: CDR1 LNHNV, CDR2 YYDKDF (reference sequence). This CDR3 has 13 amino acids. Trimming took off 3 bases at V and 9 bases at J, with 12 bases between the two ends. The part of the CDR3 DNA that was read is TGTGCCACCAGCAGTCGGGGAGAACGTGAG. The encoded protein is CATSSRGERE. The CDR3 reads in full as CATSSRGEREQFF.

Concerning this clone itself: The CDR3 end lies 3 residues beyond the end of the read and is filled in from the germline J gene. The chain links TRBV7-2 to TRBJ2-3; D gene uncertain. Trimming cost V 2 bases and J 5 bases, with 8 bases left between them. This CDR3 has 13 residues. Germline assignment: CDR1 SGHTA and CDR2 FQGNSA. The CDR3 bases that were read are TGTGCCAGCAGCTTAAAACTGAGAGATACG. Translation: CASSLKLRDT. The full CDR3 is CASSLKLRDTQYF.

The CDR3 protein is CASSSPQGAGETQYF. The CDR3 DNA, read in part, is TGTGCCAGCAGCTCCCCCCAGGGGGCGGGAGAGACG. This chain joins TRBV7-6 and TRBJ2-3, with D possibly matching TRBD1 (8 bases). The CDR3 end falls 3 residues outside the read, so it is completed with the germline J gene. The CDR3 length is 15 residues. CDR1 and CDR2 from the germline V gene are SGHVS and FNYEAQ.

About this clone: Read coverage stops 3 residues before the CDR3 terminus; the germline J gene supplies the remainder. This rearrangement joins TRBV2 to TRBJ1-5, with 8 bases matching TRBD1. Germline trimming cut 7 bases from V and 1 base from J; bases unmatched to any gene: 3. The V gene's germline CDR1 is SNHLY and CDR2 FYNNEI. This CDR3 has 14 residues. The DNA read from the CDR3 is TGTGCCAGCAAGACAGGGGTAAGCAATCAGCCC. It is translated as CASKTGVSNQP. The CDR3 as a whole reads CASKTGVSNQPQHF.

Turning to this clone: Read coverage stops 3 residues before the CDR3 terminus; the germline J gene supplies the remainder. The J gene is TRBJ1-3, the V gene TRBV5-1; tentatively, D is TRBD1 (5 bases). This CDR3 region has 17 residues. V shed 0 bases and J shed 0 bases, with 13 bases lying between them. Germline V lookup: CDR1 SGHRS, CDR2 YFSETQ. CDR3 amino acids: CASSLEGRGNSGNTIYF. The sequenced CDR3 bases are TGCGCCAGCAGCTTGGAGGGGCGGGGAAACTCTGGAAACACC.

CDR3 DNA, as far as it was read: TGTGCCAGTAGTTCAACAGGGTTTGAAAAA. Translated: CASSSTGFEK. The whole CDR3 sequence reads CASSSTGFEKLFF. V is TRBV19 and J is TRBJ1-4; D may be TRBD1 (6 bases). With the read ending 3 residues before the CDR3 end, the germline J gene is used to fill in that end. This CDR3 contains 13 residues. The germline V gene has CDR1 LNHDA and CDR2 SQIVND (reference sequence). Trimming pared 5 bases from V and 7 bases from J, leaving 11 bases between.

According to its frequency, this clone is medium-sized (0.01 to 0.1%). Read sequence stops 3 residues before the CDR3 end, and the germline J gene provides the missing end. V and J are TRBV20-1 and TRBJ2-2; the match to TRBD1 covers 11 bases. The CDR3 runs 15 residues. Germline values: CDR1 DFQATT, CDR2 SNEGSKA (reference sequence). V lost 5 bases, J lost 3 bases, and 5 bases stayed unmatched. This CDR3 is CSAADRGLDTGELFF. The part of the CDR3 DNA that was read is TGCAGTGCTGCGGACAGGGGGCTGGACACCGGGGAG.